A selection of T cell receptor beta chains follows, all from one sample in a study of T cell repertoires in cytomegalovirus infection. Their recognized antigens are unknown. MiXCR was run by TCRdb on the reads, yielding one entry per CDR3 protein. Of roughly 860,000 distinct CDR3 sequences in the sample, around a third are singletons; the top ten hold around 12%. This material consisted of cultured CD8+ T cells from PBMCs, taken from culture after CMV antigen stimulation. Receptors originate from a human donor in good health (CMV status not recorded). Some clones in this sample may be carry-over from other donors' samples. The CDR3 runs from the conserved cysteine through the conserved F or W. The D gene is left open where the match is weak. Size is omitted from some rows. Given values are once, few, many or a class for expanded clones.

clone_size j_call v_call d_call cdr3_aa cdr3_nt
few TRBJ2-2 TRBV7-7 NA CASSLEWGRGITGELFF TGTGCTAGCAGCTTAGAATGGGGCCGGGGAATCACCGGGGAGCTGTTTTTT
NA TRBJ1-5 TRBV6-5 NA CASSYTGKGNQPQHF TGTGCCAGCAGTTATACAGGGAAAGGCAATCAGCCCCAGCATTTT
NA TRBJ2-1 TRBV13 TRBD1 CASSIGTVKGEQFF TGTGCCAGCAGCATCGGGACAGTAAAGGGTGAGCAGTTCTTC
many TRBJ1-2 TRBV7-6 NA CASSPGTAPVGSYAVGYTF TGTGCCAGCAGCCCCGGGACTGCTCCTGTCGGCTCTTATGCGGTTGGCTACACCTTC
NA TRBJ2-5 TRBV9 TRBD1 CASSVLGQGGETQYF TGTGCCAGCAGCGTCCTCGGACAGGGGGGAGAGACCCAGTACTTC
NA TRBJ2-3 TRBV7-6 NA CASSDLKEVTDTQYF TGTGCTAGCAGCGATCTAAAGGAGGTTACAGATACGCAGTATTTT
few TRBJ2-2 TRBV2 NA CASTTSPGELFF TGTGCCAGCACCACCAGTCCTGGGGAGCTGTTTTTT
few TRBJ1-1 TRBV6-2/TRBV6-3 NA CASSYSRTAVDPNTEAFF TGTGCCAGCAGTTACTCGAGGACAGCCGTCGACCCTAACACTGAAGCTTTCTTT
many TRBJ2-7 TRBV4-1 NA CASSQAEGLYEQYF TGCGCCAGCAGCCAAGCAGAGGGATTGTACGAGCAGTACTTC
few TRBJ1-1 TRBV11-2 NA CASGWDPTPFF TGTGCCAGCGGATGGGACCCTACGCCTTTCTTT
NA TRBJ1-3 TRBV28 TRBD1 CASSPTGVSGNTIYF TGTGCCAGCAGTCCGACAGGGGTCTCTGGAAACACCATATATTTT
once TRBJ1-4 TRBV2 NA CASNDWGSGEKLFF TGTGCCAGCAATGACTGGGGGTCGGGGGAAAAACTGTTTTTT
NA TRBJ1-5 TRBV27 NA CASSSRSNQPQHF TGTGCCAGCAGTTCACGAAGCAATCAGCCCCAGCATTTT
NA TRBJ1-5 TRBV11-2 NA CASSLTSAGYQPQHF TGTGCCAGCAGCTTAACGTCGGCCGGATATCAGCCCCAGCATTTT
few TRBJ2-1 TRBV27 NA CASSLLRPSYNEQFF TGTGCCAGCAGTTTACTCCGACCCTCCTACAATGAGCAGTTCTTC
NA TRBJ1-2 TRBV28 NA CASSFSGQFRF TGTGCCAGCAGTTTTTCCGGACAGTTCCGCTTC
NA TRBJ2-5 TRBV24-1 NA CATSAEGPRETQYF TGTGCCACCAGTGCCGAAGGGCCTAGGGAGACCCAGTACTTC
NA TRBJ1-2 TRBV10-3 TRBD1 CAISDRDRANYGYTF TGTGCCATCAGTGACCGGGACAGGGCTAACTATGGCTACACCTTC
NA TRBJ2-7 TRBV14 TRBD2 CASSQERGPAYEQYF TGTGCCAGCAGCCAGGAGCGGGGACCGGCCTACGAGCAGTACTTC
NA TRBJ1-5 TRBV6-6 NA CASRERGRQPQHF TGTGCCAGCAGAGAAAGGGGTCGTCAGCCCCAGCATTTT
once TRBJ1-1 TRBV12-3/TRBV12-4 NA CASSPKNEAFF TGTGCCAGCAGTCCTAAAAATGAAGCTTTCTTT
NA TRBJ1-1 TRBV10-1 TRBD1 CASSETGAGGYTEAFF TGCGCCAGCAGTGAGACAGGGGCGGGCGGATACACTGAAGCTTTCTTT
NA TRBJ2-3 TRBV7-9 NA CASSLELFRDRSSTDTQYF TGTGCCAGCAGCTTAGAACTATTTCGAGACCGGTCTAGCACAGATACGCAGTATTTT
many TRBJ2-7 TRBV12-3/TRBV12-4 NA CASSLGVDEQYF TGTGCCAGCAGTTTAGGAGTTGACGAGCAGTACTTC
few TRBJ2-1 TRBV6-5 TRBD1 CASSFDRANEQFF TGTGCCAGCAGTTTCGACAGGGCGAATGAGCAGTTCTTC
NA TRBJ2-5 TRBV12-3/TRBV12-4 NA CASSFPERGGGEETQYF TGTGCCAGCAGTTTCCCAGAAAGGGGCGGGGGCGAAGAGACCCAGTACTTC
few TRBJ2-2 TRBV27 TRBD1 CASSFSGTGGNTGELFF TGTGCCAGCAGTTTTTCCGGGACAGGGGGGAACACCGGGGAGCTGTTTTTT
few TRBJ2-1 TRBV7-6 NA CASSLWGERNEQFF TGTGCCAGCAGCTTATGGGGGGAGAGGAATGAGCAGTTCTTC